The 23 T cell receptor beta chains in this list originate from one sample, sequenced in a study of post-analysis software for immune sequencing data (dated by TCRdb to the mid-2010s). What the work shows at the level of the full study, not this receptor alone: Patients showed significantly higher frequencies than controls for about 5 TRBV segments, among them TRBV5-6, TRBV5-1 and TRBV20-1.

Antigens of these TCRs are unknown. The protocol used for the library was PCR. Sequencing was performed on an Illumina HiSeq 2500. To reduce PCR and sequencing biases, unique molecular identifiers were incorporated into the TCR beta cDNA libraries. TCRdb passed the public sequencing reads through fastp at Q25 and MiXCR, retaining productive beta sequences. Identical CDR3 protein sequences are pooled into one entry, listed with their most common genes and DNA. The sample data list a few hundred thousand distinct CDR3 sequences, and 35% to 45% of these were observed just once. Under 5.5% of the sample comes from the top ten. Sequencing used blood. The receptors originated from a girl aged 5 to 17 with multiple sclerosis.

This clonotype has a handful of counts. The chain recombines TRBV27 with TRBJ2-7; D remains unclear. The CDR3 is 12 residues long. From germline, CDR1 is MNHEY and CDR2 SMNVEV (reference sequence). V shed 5 bases and J shed 7 bases, with 12 bases lying between them. CDR3 amino acids: CASSPPYGEQYF. The CDR3 DNA reads as TGTGCCAGCAGTCCCCCTTATGGGGAGCAGTACTTC.

This clonotype was counted between two and nine times. This chain links TRBV15 with TRBJ1-6; TRBD1 might be the D (5 bases). The germline V gene encodes CDR1 LNHNV and CDR2 YYDKDF (reference sequence). The CDR3 has 13 amino acids. The V gene lost 0 bases and the J gene lost 14 bases, with 11 bases spanning the gap. The DNA for the CDR3 is TGTGCCACCAGCAGAGAACTACCGGGGGCCCTCCACTTT. Its protein is CATSRELPGALHF.

The sample holds a few counts of this clonotype. The junction does not match germline at one end; this may be a read error. This chain uses TRBV10-3 with TRBJ1-5; a weak D match, TRBD1 (5 bases). Germline V gene sequence: CDR1 ENHRY, CDR2 SYGVKD. The CDR3 has 15 residues. DNA of the CDR3: TGTGTCATCAGTGAAGGCCTCGGGGCTAATCAGCCCCAGCATTTT. It specifies CVISEGLGANQPQHF.

There are many counts of this clonotype. The rearrangement joins TRBV5-1 to TRBJ1-5, with D unresolved. This CDR3 is 13 amino acids long. Per the germline V gene, CDR1 is SGHRS and CDR2 is YFSETQ. The V and J ends lost 5 bases and 0 bases respectively, with 6 bases between them. The CDR3 loop is CASRVDSNQPQHF. The CDR3 DNA reads as TGCGCCAGCAGAGTAGATAGCAATCAGCCCCAGCATTTT.

On this clonotype itself: The junction departs from germline at one end; a sequencing error may be responsible. The rearrangement links TRBV25-1 to TRBJ2-6; TRBD2 is a possible D gene (5 bases). The germline gives CDR1 MGHDK, CDR2 SYGVNS. This CDR3 has 19 amino acids. The CDR3 reads CTSSEYHRDHYSGANVLTF. The CDR3 DNA follows: TGTACCAGCAGTGAATACCACCGGGATCACTACTCTGGGGCCAACGTCCTGACTTTC. The entire variable domain, with the rest obtained from reference TRBV25-1 and TRBJ2-6, is as follows: EADIYQTPRYLVIGTGKKITLECSQTMGHDKMYWYQQDPGMELHLIHYSYGVNSTEKGDLSSESTVSRIRTEHFPLTLESARPSHTSQYLCTSSEYHRDHYSGANVLTFGAGSRLTVL.

This clonotype has only a few counts. The rearrangement joins TRBV25-1 to TRBJ1-4, with 7 bases lining up with TRBD1. The germline V gene encodes CDR1 MGHDK and CDR2 SYGVNS. The J segment lost 6 bases and the V segment lost 3 bases, leaving 4 bases of the junction unmatched. This CDR3 has 14 residues. CDR3 DNA: TGTGCCAGCAGTGACGACAGGGACGATGAAAAACTGTTTTTT. Its translation is CASSDDRDDEKLFF.

This clonotype has at least ten counts. J is TRBJ2-3 and V is TRBV20-1; 7 bases match TRBD1. The CDR3 is made up of 13 amino acids. Germline CDR1 DFQATT, CDR2 SNEGSKA (reference sequence). The V and J ends lost 7 bases and 2 bases, in that order; junction bases with no gene match: 6. CDR3 in DNA: TGCAGTGTCCTACAGGGGAACACAGATACGCAGTATTTT. Translating it yields CSVLQGNTDTQYF.

This clonotype appeared a few times. Since a much larger clone is just one base distant, this may be a read error. The chain links TRBV6-5 to TRBJ2-1, with D perhaps matching TRBD1 (6 bases). This CDR3 contains 15 residues. Germline CDR1 MNHEY, CDR2 SVGAGI. The CDR3 DNA is TGTGCCAGCAGAATGGGGGACACAGAATACAGTGAGCAGTTCTTC. Translated: CASRMGDTEYSEQFF.

The chain links TRBV10-3 to TRBJ2-7; TRBD1 is a possible D gene (5 bases). Germline loops: CDR1 ENHRY, CDR2 SYGVKD. The CDR3 extends over 13 amino acids. The V end was cut by 4 bases, the J end by 1 base, with 8 bases between. CDR3 sequence: CAISGGHSYEQYF. CDR3 nucleotides: TGTGCCATCAGTGGAGGACATTCCTACGAGCAGTACTTC.

This sequence joins TRBV6-2 or TRBV6-3 and TRBJ2-7, with D maybe TRBD1 (6 bases). The DNA end is more similar to TRBJ2-5, so the J call may be wrong. Germline loops: CDR1 MNHEY, CDR2 SVGEGT. The CDR3 has 15 residues. CDR3 amino acids: CASSYSTWGPETQYF. The CDR3 DNA is TGTGCCAGCAGTTACTCGACATGGGGGCCGGAGACCCAGTACTTC.

The rearrangement links TRBV5-1 to TRBJ2-2; no clear D. Trimming stripped 1 base from V and 1 base from J, with 11 bases between. The CDR3 is made up of 16 amino acids. Germline values: CDR1 SGHRS, CDR2 YFSETQ. CDR3 in DNA: TGCGCCAGCAGCTTGACAACCCCACGGAACACCGGGGAGCTGTTTTTT. Amino acids: CASSLTTPRNTGELFF.

This clonotype was picked up many times. The chain employs TRBV3-1 and TRBJ2-5, with 8 bases fitting TRBD1. The junction had 5 bases not matched to a gene; V was cut back by 3 bases and J by 5 bases. Germline V gene data show CDR1 as LGHDT and CDR2 as YNNKEL (reference sequence). The CDR3 spans 14 residues. The CDR3 region has the DNA TGTGCCAGCAGCCATGCCAGGGGGCTGGAGACCCAGTACTTC. Residues: CASSHARGLETQYF.

This clonotype was picked up a small number of times. The chain joins TRBV3-1 to TRBJ2-1; TRBD2 matches 8 bases. CDR1 and CDR2 (germline): LGHDT, YNNKEL (reference sequence). The J segment lost 4 bases and the V segment lost 2 bases, leaving 7 bases of the junction unmatched. The CDR3 runs 16 residues. As DNA, the CDR3 is TGTGCCAGCAGCCAAACGGGGGGGGGGCCTTACAATGAGCAGTTCTTC. Protein: CASSQTGGGPYNEQFF.

The rearrangement links TRBV7-2 to TRBJ2-1; no reliable D call. The CDR3 length is 15 residues. Germline loops: CDR1 SGHTA, CDR2 FQGNSA. Trimming took off 6 bases at V and 4 bases at J, with 16 bases between the two ends. The CDR3 bases are TGTGCCAGCAGGGTAGACCTATACGATTACAATGAGCAGTTCTTC. Translation gives CASRVDLYDYNEQFF. Full variable domain (rest looked up from reference TRBV7-2 and TRBJ2-1): GAGVSQSPSNKVTEKGKDVELRCDPISGHTALYWYRQSLGQGLEFLIYFQGNSAPDKSGLPSDRFSAERTGGSVSTLTIQRTQQEDSAVYLCASRVDLYDYNEQFFGPGTRLTVL.

Concerning this clonotype itself: At one boundary the junction diverges from the germline segment, which might be a read error. The V call is TRBV12-3 or TRBV12-4, the J call TRBJ2-3, with D possibly matching TRBD2 (5 bases). This CDR3 contains 14 residues. CDR3 amino acids: CASSLRDKRDTRYF. CDR3 DNA: TGTGCCAGCAGTTTACGGGATAAGCGAGATACGCGGTATTTT.

The V call is TRBV9, the J call TRBJ2-1; maybe TRBD1 (5 bases). V was trimmed by 0 bases and J by 11 bases, leaving 15 bases between them. CDR1 is SGDLS, CDR2 YYNGEE, per germline. The CDR3 is made up of 14 amino acids. The chain's CDR3 is CASSVAGQGNKQFF. The CDR3 DNA is TGTGCCAGCAGCGTAGCAGGCCAGGGAAATAAGCAGTTCTTC. The variable domain in full, completed from reference TRBV9 and TRBJ2-1, reads DSGVTQTPKHLITATGQRVTLRCSPRSGDLSVYWYQQSLDQGLQFLIQYYNGEERAKGNILERFSAQQFPDLHSELNLSSLELGDSALYFCASSVAGQGNKQFFGPGTRLTVL.

This clonotype occurred a few times. This chain links TRBV5-1 with TRBJ2-5; no reliable D call. This CDR3 has 18 amino acids. The V end lost 0 bases, the J end lost 11 bases, and 29 bases lay between the germline ends. Germline CDR1 is SGHRS and CDR2 is YFSETQ. The CDR3 is CASSLGPSHSSFDNEQYF. CDR3 nucleotides: TGCGCCAGCAGCTTGGGGCCCAGCCATTCGTCTTTCGACAATGAGCAGTACTTC.

This clonotype appeared many times. The J gene is TRBJ2-1, the V gene TRBV7-2; 10 nucleotides agree with TRBD2. Germline V CDR1 and CDR2: SGHTA, FQGNSA. Trimming cost V 6 bases and J 3 bases; bases outside gene matches: 8. The CDR3 totals 16 residues. In nucleotides, the CDR3 is TGTGCCAGCAGTCCCGTAGCGGGAGGCAACTACAATGAGCAGTTCTTC. It codes for CASSPVAGGNYNEQFF.

As regards this clonotype: This may arise from a read error, as a much more abundant clone is one base away. This chain joins TRBV6-1 and TRBJ1-5, with a possible D match to TRBD1 (5 bases). The CDR3 consists of 15 residues. CDR1 is MNHNS and CDR2 is SASEGT in the germline V gene. The CDR3 nucleotides are TGTGTCAGCAGTGAAGGGGCAGGGATTGGCCAGCCCCAGCATTTT. It encodes CVSSEGAGIGQPQHF.

On this clonotype itself: Given a much more abundant clone one base away, this may be a read error. No DNA is shown, since the ends of the CDR3 on it are uncertain; the CDR3 is the one TCRdb lists. The chain joins TRBV12-3 or TRBV12-4 to TRBJ2-6; the D call TRBD2 from the table was never checked on the DNA. Termini included, the CDR3 measures 15 amino acids. CDR3 sequence reads: CASNPVGAGANVRTF.

The chain carries TRBV30 and TRBJ2-7, with 8 bases aligning to TRBD1. In germline, CDR1 is GTSNPN, CDR2 SVGIG (reference sequence). The CDR3 totals 12 residues. J was trimmed by 4 bases and V by 2 bases; bases with no gene match: 1. CDR3 coding DNA: TGTGCCTGGAGTAGACAGGGGTACGAGCAGTACTTC. Its translation: CAWSRQGYEQYF.

The chain couples TRBV12-3 or TRBV12-4 to TRBJ2-7; D is possibly TRBD1 (6 bases). The V and J ends lost 1 base and 5 bases respectively, with 15 bases between them. The CDR3 has 15 residues. In nucleotides, the CDR3 is TGTGCCAGCAGTTTAGGGAACAGGGCGAGCAACGAGCAGTACTTC. It specifies CASSLGNRASNEQYF.

This clonotype came up many times. The J gene is TRBJ2-1, the V gene TRBV29-1; tentatively, D is TRBD2 (5 bases). Germline assignment: CDR1 SQVTM and CDR2 ANQGSEA. Trimming removed 6 bases from V and 3 bases from J, with 9 bases in between. The CDR3 has 12 amino acids. The CDR3 loop is CSVEGVYNEQFF. In DNA form, the CDR3 reads TGCAGCGTAGAGGGAGTCTACAATGAGCAGTTCTTC.